What follows describes a single T cell receptor beta chain. After removal of 2 bases from V and 7 bases from J, the junction contained 4 bases not matched to a gene. Germline lookup yields CDR1 MNHEY and CDR2 SMNVEV (reference sequence). This CDR3 region has 13 residues. The record originates from a study of blood T cell repertoires in COVID-19. Study details: Nucleic acid was either cDNA or gDNA, and it came from T cells, B-cell-depleted T cells, or PBMCs.

Authors' processing steps: Reference gene primers were amplified, and this amplification served to estimate nucleated cell counts. The repertoire was sequenced with immunoSEQ multiplex PCR; TCRdb's copy has only in-frame clones and lacks some. V, J and clone size reflect that table, while D and trimming were determined from the DNA. The table shows some 120,000 clones, with approximately 82% occurring only once. The receptor comes from a man aged 65 to 85 with active or convalescent COVID-19. The material sequenced was peripheral blood. The genes are TRBV27 and TRBJ1-2, with 7 bases identical to TRBD1. DNA for the CDR3: TGTGCCAGCAGTTTACAGAGACAGGGTGGCTACACCTTC. Translating gives CASSLQRQGGYTF.